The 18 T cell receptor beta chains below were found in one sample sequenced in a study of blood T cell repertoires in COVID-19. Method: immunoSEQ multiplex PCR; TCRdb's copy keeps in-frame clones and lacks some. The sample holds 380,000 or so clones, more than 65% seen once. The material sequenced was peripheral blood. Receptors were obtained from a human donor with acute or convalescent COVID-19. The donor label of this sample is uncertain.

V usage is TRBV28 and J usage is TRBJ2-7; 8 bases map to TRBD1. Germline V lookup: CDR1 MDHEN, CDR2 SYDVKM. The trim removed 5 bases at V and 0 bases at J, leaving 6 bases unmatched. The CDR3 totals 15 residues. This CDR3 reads CASSGDRPYSYEQYF. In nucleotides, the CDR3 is TGTGCCAGCAGTGGGGACAGGCCCTACTCCTACGAGCAGTACTTC.

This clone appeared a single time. CDR3 in amino acids: CASSPISGANVLTF. The CDR3 DNA reads TGTGCCAGCAGCCCCATCTCTGGGGCCAACGTCCTGACTTTC. The gene calls are TRBV7-9 and TRBJ2-6; D is uncertain. Germline V gives CDR1 SEHNR, CDR2 FQNEAQ (reference sequence). V was trimmed by 5 bases and J by 0 bases, leaving 5 bases between them. The CDR3 consists of 14 residues.

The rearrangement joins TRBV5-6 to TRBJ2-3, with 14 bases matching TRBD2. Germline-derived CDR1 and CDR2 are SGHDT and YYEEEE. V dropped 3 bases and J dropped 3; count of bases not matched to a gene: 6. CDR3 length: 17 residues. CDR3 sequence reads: CASSWGLAGALTDTQYF. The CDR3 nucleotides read TGTGCCAGCAGCTGGGGACTAGCGGGAGCACTAACAGATACGCAGTATTTT.

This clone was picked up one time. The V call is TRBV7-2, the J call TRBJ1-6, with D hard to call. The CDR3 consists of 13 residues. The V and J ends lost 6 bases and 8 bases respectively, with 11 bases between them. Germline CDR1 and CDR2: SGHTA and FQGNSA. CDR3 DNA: TGTGCCAGCAGACGAAACGCGTATTCACCCCTCCACTTT. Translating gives CASRRNAYSPLHF.

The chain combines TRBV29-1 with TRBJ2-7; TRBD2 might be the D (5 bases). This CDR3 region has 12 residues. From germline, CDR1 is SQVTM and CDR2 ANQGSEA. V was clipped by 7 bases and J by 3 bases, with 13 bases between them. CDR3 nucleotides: TGCAGCGCCCTCTGGGGAGTCTACGAGCAGTACTTC. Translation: CSALWGVYEQYF.

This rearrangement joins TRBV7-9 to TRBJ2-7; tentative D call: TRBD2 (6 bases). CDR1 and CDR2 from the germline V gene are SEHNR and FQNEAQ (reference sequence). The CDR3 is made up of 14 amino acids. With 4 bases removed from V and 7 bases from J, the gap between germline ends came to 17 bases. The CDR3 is CASSWSGPAVEQYF. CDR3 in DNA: TGTGCCAGCAGCTGGAGCGGGCCCGCGGTGGAGCAGTACTTC.

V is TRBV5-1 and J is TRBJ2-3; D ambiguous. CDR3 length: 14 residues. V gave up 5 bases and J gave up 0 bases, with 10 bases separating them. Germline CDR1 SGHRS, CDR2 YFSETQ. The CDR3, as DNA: TGCGCCAGCAGTTTCAGATATAGCACAGATACGCAGTATTTT. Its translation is CASSFRYSTDTQYF.

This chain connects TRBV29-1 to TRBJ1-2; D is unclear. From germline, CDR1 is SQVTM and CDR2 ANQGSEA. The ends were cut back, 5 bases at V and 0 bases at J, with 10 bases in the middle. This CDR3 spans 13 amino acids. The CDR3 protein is CSVRHRSNYGYTF. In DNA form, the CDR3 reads TGCAGCGTTAGACACCGTTCTAACTATGGCTACACCTTC.

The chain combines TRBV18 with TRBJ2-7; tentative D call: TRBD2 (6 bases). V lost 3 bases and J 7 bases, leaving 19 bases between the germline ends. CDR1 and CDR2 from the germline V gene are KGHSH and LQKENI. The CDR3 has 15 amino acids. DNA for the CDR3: TGTGCCAGCTCACCGTCGGGAGCGAGGTTGTGGGAGCAGTACTTC. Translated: CASSPSGARLWEQYF. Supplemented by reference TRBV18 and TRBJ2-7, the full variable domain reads NAGVMQNPRHLVRRRGQEARLRCSPMKGHSHVYWYRQLPEEGLKFMVYLQKENIIDESGMPKERFSAEFPKEGPSILRIQQVVRGDSAAYFCASSPSGARLWEQYFGPGTRLTVT.

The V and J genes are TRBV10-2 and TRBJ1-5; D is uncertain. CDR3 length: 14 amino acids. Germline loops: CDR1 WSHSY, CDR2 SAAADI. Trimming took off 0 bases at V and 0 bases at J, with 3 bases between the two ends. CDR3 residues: CASSESYSNQPQHF. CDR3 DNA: TGCGCCAGCAGTGAGTCATATAGCAATCAGCCCCAGCATTTT.

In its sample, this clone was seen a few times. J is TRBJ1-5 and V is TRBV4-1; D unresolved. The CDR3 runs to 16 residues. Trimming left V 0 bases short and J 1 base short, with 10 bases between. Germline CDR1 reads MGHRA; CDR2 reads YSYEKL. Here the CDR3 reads CASSQERSASNQPQHF. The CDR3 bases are TGCGCCAGCAGCCAAGAGAGGTCGGCGAGCAATCAGCCCCAGCATTTT.

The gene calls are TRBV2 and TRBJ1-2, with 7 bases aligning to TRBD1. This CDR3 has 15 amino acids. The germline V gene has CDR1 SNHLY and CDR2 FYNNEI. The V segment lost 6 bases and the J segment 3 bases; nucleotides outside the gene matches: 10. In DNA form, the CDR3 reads TGTGCCAGCAGAGAATACCGGGACAGCTACTATGGCTACACCTTC. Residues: CASREYRDSYYGYTF.

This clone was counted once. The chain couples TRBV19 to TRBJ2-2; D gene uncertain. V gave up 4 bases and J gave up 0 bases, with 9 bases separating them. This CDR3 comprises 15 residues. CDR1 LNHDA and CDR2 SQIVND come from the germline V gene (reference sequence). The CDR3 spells CASSTSPPNTGELFF. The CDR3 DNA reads TGTGCCAGTAGTACCTCCCCTCCGAACACCGGGGAGCTGTTTTTT. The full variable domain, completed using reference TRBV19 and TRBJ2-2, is DGGITQSPKYLFRKEGQNVTLSCEQNLNHDAMYWYRQDPGQGLRLIYYSQIVNDFQKGDIAEGYSVSREKKESFPLTVTSAQKNPTAFYLCASSTSPPNTGELFFGEGSRLTVL.

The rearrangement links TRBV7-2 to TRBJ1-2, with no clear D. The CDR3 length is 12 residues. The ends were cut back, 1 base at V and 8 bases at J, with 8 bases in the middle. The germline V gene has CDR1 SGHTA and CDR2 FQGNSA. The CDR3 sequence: CASSLVVMGYTF. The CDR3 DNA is TGTGCCAGCAGCTTAGTTGTTATGGGCTACACCTTC.

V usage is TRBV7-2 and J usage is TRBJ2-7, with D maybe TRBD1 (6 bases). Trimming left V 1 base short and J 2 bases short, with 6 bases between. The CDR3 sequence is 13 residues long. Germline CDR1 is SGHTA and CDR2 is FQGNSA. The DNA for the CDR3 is TGTGCCAGCAGCTTAGACAGGGCCTACGAGCAGTACTTC. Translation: CASSLDRAYEQYF. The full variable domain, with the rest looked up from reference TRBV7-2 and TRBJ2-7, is GAGVSQSPSNKVTEKGKDVELRCDPISGHTALYWYRQSLGQGLEFLIYFQGNSAPDKSGLPSDRFSAERTGGSVSTLTIQRTQQEDSAVYLCASSLDRAYEQYFGPGTRLTVT.

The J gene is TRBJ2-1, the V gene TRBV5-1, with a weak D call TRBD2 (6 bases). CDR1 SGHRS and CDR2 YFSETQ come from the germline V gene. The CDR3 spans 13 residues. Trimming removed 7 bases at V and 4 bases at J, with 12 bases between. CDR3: CASSVGGYNEQFF. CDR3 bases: TGCGCCAGCTCCGTTGGGGGGTACAATGAGCAGTTCTTC.

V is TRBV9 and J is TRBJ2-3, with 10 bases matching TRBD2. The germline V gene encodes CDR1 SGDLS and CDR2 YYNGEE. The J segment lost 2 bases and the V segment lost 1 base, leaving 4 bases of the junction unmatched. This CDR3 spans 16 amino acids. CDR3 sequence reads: CASSVQAGGPTDTQYF. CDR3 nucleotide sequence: TGTGCCAGCAGCGTACAAGCGGGGGGGCCCACAGATACGCAGTATTTT.

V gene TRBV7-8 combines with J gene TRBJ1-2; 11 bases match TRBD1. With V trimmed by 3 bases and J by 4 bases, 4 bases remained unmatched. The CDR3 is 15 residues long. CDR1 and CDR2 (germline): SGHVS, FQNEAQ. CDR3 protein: CASSFRDRGSYGYTF. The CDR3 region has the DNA TGTGCCAGCAGCTTCCGGGACAGGGGGAGCTATGGCTACACCTTC.